This TCR beta chain was sequenced in a study of T cell responses to AZD1222 COVID-19 vaccine. The method was immunoSEQ multiplex PCR; TCRdb's version includes in-frame clones alone and lacks a portion of them. Of some 140,000 clones in the sample, roughly 89% were seen once. This CDR3 contains 15 residues. The chain joins TRBV21-1 to TRBJ2-3; TRBD2 was called by the table and not checked on the DNA. TRBV21-1 is termed a pseudogene. The material was peripheral blood, obtained on day 0 of AZD1222 vaccination. The clonotype was recovered from an adult in good health. In nucleotides, the CDR3 is TGTGCCAGCAGCAAAGAAAGGCTAGGCGCAGATACGCAGTATTTT. It yields the protein CASSKERLGADTQYF.